These T cell receptor beta chains were read from a single sample in a study of shared clonotypes between healthy human individuals. Using immunoSEQ multiplex PCR, the repertoire was profiled, and TCRdb retains in-frame clones only, with some absent. The sample has approximately 590,000 clones; roughly 95% are singletons. The sample taken for sequencing was naive CD8+ T cells sorted from blood. The receptors here all came from a woman aged 25 to 39 in good health. Each CDR3 is given with its conserved first and last residue. Each record gives: D gene, J gene, clone size, V gene, CDR3 DNA, CDR3 protein. The D gene is left open where the match is weak. Clone size is shown for a subset of rows, as once, few, many or a class of expanded clone.

>TRBD1|TRBJ2-1|-|TRBV27
TGTGCCAGCAGTTTTCAGGGGGAAAAGCAGTTCTTC
CASSFQGEKQFF
>TRBD1|TRBJ1-5|-|TRBV7-9
TGTGCCAGCAGCCTCGGACAGGGGGAAAGTCAGCCCCAGCATTTT
CASSLGQGESQPQHF
>TRBD1|TRBJ1-4|-|TRBV6-1
TGTGCCAGCAGTGATTTGGGACAGGGTACCTCGGAACTGTTTTTT
CASSDLGQGTSELFF
>-|TRBJ2-4|-|TRBV27
TGTGCCAGCAGTTTATCGCCGAGACAAGGAAACATTCAGTACTTC
CASSLSPRQGNIQYF
>-|TRBJ2-7|once|TRBV2
TGTGCCAGCAGTGAAGGGGTAGCGGACTTCTACGAGCAGTACTTC
CASSEGVADFYEQYF
>-|TRBJ1-2|-|TRBV29-1
TGCAGCGTTCAGAGGCAGGGAGCCTATGGCTACACCTTC
CSVQRQGAYGYTF
>-|TRBJ1-3|-|TRBV15
TGTGCCACCGGGGCAGGAGAAAACACCATATATTTT
CATGAGENTIYF
>-|TRBJ2-2|-|TRBV4-1
TGCGCCAGCAGCCCGGGACAGAACACCGGGGAGCTGTTTTTT
CASSPGQNTGELFF
>TRBD1|TRBJ1-5|-|TRBV27
TGTGCCAGCAGGACAGGGTTCAATCAGCCCCAGCATTTT
CASRTGFNQPQHF
>-|TRBJ2-3|-|TRBV7-9
TGTGCCAGCAGCCTCCCCGGCGTGGGAGGCAAACTCGTTTCAGATACGCAGTATTTT
CASSLPGVGGKLVSDTQYF
>TRBD2|TRBJ2-3|-|TRBV5-1
TGCGCCAGTGAACTAGCGGGAGTCAGAGATACGCAGTATTTT
CASELAGVRDTQYF
>TRBD1|TRBJ2-7|-|TRBV9
TGTGCCAGCAGCGTACATGGGACAGGGGGCCACGAGCAGTACTTC
CASSVHGTGGHEQYF
>-|TRBJ1-2|-|TRBV9
TGTGCCAGCAGCGTCAAGGGGACCGACTTCCCCTATGGCTACACCTTC
CASSVKGTDFPYGYTF
>-|TRBJ2-5|-|TRBV7-7
TGTGCCAGCAGTCCCGGTGGGGCCGCGTCGGAGACCCAGTACTTC
CASSPGGAASETQYF
>-|TRBJ1-1|-|TRBV5-1
TGCGCCAGCAGCCCCGGAAACACTGAAGCTTTCTTT
CASSPGNTEAFF
>-|TRBJ1-6|-|TRBV27
TGTGCCAGCAGTTTATGGACAAGCTATAATTCACCCCTCCACTTT
CASSLWTSYNSPLHF
>TRBD2|TRBJ2-1|-|TRBV9
TGTGCCAGCAGCGTAGTCGAGCGGGAGGGCAAGGGTGAGCAGTTCTTC
CASSVVEREGKGEQFF
>TRBD1|TRBJ2-7|-|TRBV30
TGTGCCTGGAGTGTAGGGATCATGGGGACAGCAGGCTACGAGCAGTACTTC
CAWSVGIMGTAGYEQYF
>-|TRBJ2-1|-|TRBV19
TGTGCCAGCGCCCCAAGCTCTACGTACAATGAGCAGTTCTTC
CASAPSSTYNEQFF
>TRBD1|TRBJ1-4|-|TRBV13
TGTGCCAGCAGCCAAGACAGGGGGCTTTCGGCTAATGAAAAACTGTTTTTT
CASSQDRGLSANEKLFF
>-|TRBJ1-4|once|TRBV2
TGTGCCAGCAGTGATCCCGGGACGGTGGCTAATGAAAAACTGTTTTTT
CASSDPGTVANEKLFF
>-|TRBJ2-7|-|TRBV6-1
TGTGCCAGCAGTGAAGCGCTCAGGGATTCCTACGAGCAGTACTTC
CASSEALRDSYEQYF
>TRBD2|TRBJ2-1|-|TRBV6-1
TGTGCCAGCAGACAGACTAGCGGTATTTTGGGTGAGCAGTTCTTC
CASRQTSGILGEQFF
>TRBD1|TRBJ2-7|-|TRBV11-2
TGTGCCAGCAGCTTTAATTTCGGGACAGGTGCTTGGGAGCAGTACTTC
CASSFNFGTGAWEQYF
>TRBD2|TRBJ2-3|once|TRBV28
TGTGCCAGCAGTTTGGTGCCTAGCGGGAGGGTTACGCAGTATTTT
CASSLVPSGRVTQYF
>-|TRBJ1-5|-|TRBV19
TGTGCCAGTAGTACCGCCCTGACAGTAGGGAATCAGCCCCAGCATTTT
CASSTALTVGNQPQHF
>-|TRBJ1-4|-|TRBV5-1
TGCGCCAGCAGCTTGGATCGGACGACGAATGAAAAACTGTTTTTT
CASSLDRTTNEKLFF
>-|TRBJ2-7|-|TRBV4-1
TGCGCCAGCAGCCAAGGCAGCTCCTACGAGCAGTACTTC
CASSQGSSYEQYF
>TRBD2|TRBJ2-1|-|TRBV7-8
TGTGCCAGCAGGGGGGGACTAGCGGGAGACGCCTACAATGAGCAGTTCTTC
CASRGGLAGDAYNEQFF
>-|TRBJ2-3|-|TRBV11-2
TGTGCCAGCAGCTCAATGAGGGGTGTAACAGATACGCAGTATTTT
CASSSMRGVTDTQYF
>-|TRBJ2-3|-|TRBV11-2
TGTGCCAGCAGCTTAGGCGGTCCCCTCACAGATACGCAGTATTTT
CASSLGGPLTDTQYF
>-|TRBJ2-1|-|TRBV7-9
TGTGCCAGCAGCCCGGCGTTCCGAGTTGATGAGCAGTTCTTC
CASSPAFRVDEQFF
>TRBD1|TRBJ1-1|-|TRBV27
TGTGCCAGCAGCCGGACAGGGGGAAACACTGAAGCTTTCTTT
CASSRTGGNTEAFF
>-|TRBJ2-7|-|TRBV10-3
TGTGCCACTAGGGTTGAGGGTGGCTACGAGCAGTACTTC
CATRVEGGYEQYF
>TRBD2|TRBJ2-7|-|TRBV4-1
TGCGCCAGCAGCCAAGGGGCGGGAGACGAGCAGTACTTC
CASSQGAGDEQYF